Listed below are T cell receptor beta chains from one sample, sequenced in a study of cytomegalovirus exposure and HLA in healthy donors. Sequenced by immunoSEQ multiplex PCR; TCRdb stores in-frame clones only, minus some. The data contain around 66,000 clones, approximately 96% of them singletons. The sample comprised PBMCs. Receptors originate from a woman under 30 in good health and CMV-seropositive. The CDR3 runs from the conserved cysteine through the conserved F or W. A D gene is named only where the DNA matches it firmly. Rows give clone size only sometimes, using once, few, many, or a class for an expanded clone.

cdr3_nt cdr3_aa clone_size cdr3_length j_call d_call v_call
TGTGCCATCAGTGAGTCGACGGGCGGGAGTCCCGGGAACATTCAGTACTTC CAISESTGGSPGNIQYF . 17 TRBJ2-4 TRBD2 TRBV10-3
TGTGCCAGCAGCTTGGAGGTAGGGGCGAACACTGAAGCTTTCTTT CASSLEVGANTEAFF . 15 TRBJ1-1 . TRBV5-6
TGTGCCATCAGTTTTAGCGGGGCGGACACCGGGGAGCTGTTTTTT CAISFSGADTGELFF . 15 TRBJ2-2 TRBD2 TRBV10-3
TGCGCCAGCAGCCAAGATCGGGCAACCCGGGGCTCCTACAATGAGCAGTTCTTC CASSQDRATRGSYNEQFF . 18 TRBJ2-1 . TRBV4-1
TGTGCCAGCAGCTTAGCCCCCACAGGGTTAATTCTGGGAAACACCATATATTTT CASSLAPTGLILGNTIYF . 18 TRBJ1-3 . TRBV7-2
TGTGCCACCGGGCGGGGGGCGGGTCAGCCCCAGCATTTT CATGRGAGQPQHF . 13 TRBJ1-5 . TRBV19
TGTGCCAGCAGTAGGGGGTTCCACAATGAGCAGTTCTTC CASSRGFHNEQFF . 13 TRBJ2-1 . TRBV28
TGCGCCAGCAGCCGGACTAGCGGGAGGGCCGTTGAGCAGTTCTTC CASSRTSGRAVEQFF . 15 TRBJ2-1 TRBD2 TRBV5-1
TGTGCCAGTAGTATGGGACAGGGGGGAAATCAGCCCCAGCATTTT CASSMGQGGNQPQHF . 15 TRBJ1-5 TRBD1 TRBV19
TGCGCCAGCAGCTTGGCAGGGGAGATGAACACTGAAGCTTTCTTT CASSLAGEMNTEAFF . 15 TRBJ1-1 . TRBV5-1
TGTGCCAGCAGCGCCACCGGGACAGGGTTGTTCTTC CASSATGTGLFF once 12 TRBJ2-1 TRBD1 TRBV7-6
TGCGCCAGCAGCTTGGATACAGGGGGAGACGGCTACACCTTC CASSLDTGGDGYTF . 14 TRBJ1-2 TRBD1 TRBV5-1
TGTGCCAGCAGAGAGACAGGGACCTTTCAGCCCCAGCATTTT CASRETGTFQPQHF . 14 TRBJ1-5 TRBD1 TRBV6-1
TGTGCCAGCAGCACCACTAGCGGGAGGGCCTACAATGAGCAGTTCTTC CASSTTSGRAYNEQFF . 16 TRBJ2-1 TRBD2 TRBV7-2
TGTGCCAGCAGTGAAGTGACAGGGGATCAGCCCCAGCATTTT CASSEVTGDQPQHF . 14 TRBJ1-5 TRBD1 TRBV6-1
TGTGCCAGCAGGACTAGCGGAACTTACAATGAGCAGTTCTTC CASRTSGTYNEQFF once 14 TRBJ2-1 TRBD2 TRBV7-9
TGTGCCAGCAGTGAAGGACTAGCGGGGGTAAACACAGATACGCAGTATTTT CASSEGLAGVNTDTQYF . 17 TRBJ2-3 TRBD2 TRBV25-1
TGTGCCAGCAGTTTTGGACAGGGGGTTTACTACGAGCAGTACTTC CASSFGQGVYYEQYF . 15 TRBJ2-7 TRBD1 TRBV28
TGTGCCAGCAGTTACTCGGGAGCCAACAATGAGCAGTTCTTC CASSYSGANNEQFF . 14 TRBJ2-1 . TRBV6-5
TGTGCCAGCAGCCCCGGGCCCAGGGGCACTGAAGCTTTCTTT CASSPGPRGTEAFF . 14 TRBJ1-1 . TRBV13
TGTGCCAGTAGTATAGTCCCTACAGGGACGCATGGCTACACCTTC CASSIVPTGTHGYTF . 15 TRBJ1-2 . TRBV19
TGCGCCAGCACCCTAGGTGCCGGGACTAGCGGGTTGGAGACCCAGTACTTC CASTLGAGTSGLETQYF once 17 TRBJ2-5 TRBD2 TRBV5-1
TGCGCCAGCAGCCCGGCAGCGGCGAGCTCTGGGGCCAACGTCCTGACTTTC CASSPAAASSGANVLTF . 17 TRBJ2-6 . TRBV4-1
TGTGCCAGCAGCGTAGCGGCCACCGGAGGCGAGCAGTACTTC CASSVAATGGEQYF . 14 TRBJ2-7 . TRBV9
TGTGCCAGCAGTATCCAGACAGGGGGTACAGATACGCAGTATTTT CASSIQTGGTDTQYF . 15 TRBJ2-3 TRBD1 TRBV6-1
TGTGCCAGTAGCCTTCGGGAAGCGTACGATGGCTACACCTTC CASSLREAYDGYTF . 14 TRBJ1-2 . TRBV19
TGTGCCAGCAGCTTAGGTCCGGGTCAGCCCCAGCATTTT CASSLGPGQPQHF . 13 TRBJ1-5 . TRBV13
TGTGCCAGCCAGACAGGGGGTTACGAGCAGTACTTC CASQTGGYEQYF once 12 TRBJ2-7 TRBD1 TRBV2
TGTGCTGGACAGGGGGTGGCTAGCACAGATACGCAGTATTTT CAGQGVASTDTQYF once 14 TRBJ2-3 TRBD1 TRBV30
TGTGCCAGCGGTCCTAGCGGGAGCTCCTACAATGAGCAGTTCTTC CASGPSGSSYNEQFF . 15 TRBJ2-1 TRBD2 TRBV9
TGTGCCAGCAGCCAAGGCAAAAGCTCCTACGAGCAGTACTTC CASSQGKSSYEQYF . 14 TRBJ2-7 . TRBV16
TGTGCCAGCAGCTTAGGCACAGGGGGTGGATCTGGTGAGCAGTTCTTC CASSLGTGGGSGEQFF . 16 TRBJ2-1 TRBD1 TRBV11-3
TGTGCCAGCAGGCAACAGGGGGTTGGCTATGGCTACACCTTC CASRQQGVGYGYTF . 14 TRBJ1-2 TRBD1 TRBV6-5
TGTGCCTGGAGTGTCAGGGCAATGCAGTACTTC CAWSVRAMQYF . 11 TRBJ2-7 . TRBV30
TGTGCCATCAGTGAGTTATCAGTTAACACTGAAGCTTTCTTT CAISELSVNTEAFF . 14 TRBJ1-1 . TRBV10-3
TGTGCCAGCAGCTTAGGGACTAGCGGGACCTACGAGCAGTACTTC CASSLGTSGTYEQYF . 15 TRBJ2-7 TRBD2 TRBV13
TGTGCCAGCAGCCGGGACAGGGCTCAGCCCCAGCATTTT CASSRDRAQPQHF . 13 TRBJ1-5 TRBD1 TRBV5-4
TGTGCCAGTAGTCCTAGTGGAAACCAAGAGACCCAGTACTTC CASSPSGNQETQYF . 14 TRBJ2-5 . TRBV19
TGTGCCAGCAGCACCCGGAGCTCTGGAAACACCATATATTTT CASSTRSSGNTIYF . 14 TRBJ1-3 . TRBV7-8
TGTGCCAGCAGCCAAGATCTACGGGGGGAGTCCACTGAAGCTTTCTTT CASSQDLRGESTEAFF . 16 TRBJ1-1 . TRBV4-2
TGTGCCAGTAGTATACGGGCTAGCGGGAGTGAGCAGTTCTTC CASSIRASGSEQFF . 14 TRBJ2-1 TRBD2 TRBV19
TGTGCCAGCAGCTTGGCCGGGAACAATGAGCAGTTCTTC CASSLAGNNEQFF . 13 TRBJ2-1 . TRBV5-4
TGCAGCGTTGGTGATATGAGCTCCTACGAGCAGTACTTC CSVGDMSSYEQYF . 13 TRBJ2-7 . TRBV29-1
TGTGCCAGCAGCCCCATACCGACTAGCGGGGTAGGGACAGATACGCAGTATTTT CASSPIPTSGVGTDTQYF . 18 TRBJ2-3 TRBD2 TRBV7-8
TGTGCCAGCAGTGTAACACTAGCGGGAGCAGCTAACGGTTACGAGCAGTACTTC CASSVTLAGAANGYEQYF . 18 TRBJ2-7 TRBD2 TRBV28
TGTGCCAGCAGCCAAGAAGGGACAGACAGCCCTCGAACTGAAGCTTTCTTT CASSQEGTDSPRTEAFF . 17 TRBJ1-1 TRBD1 TRBV14
TGTGCCAGCAGGCTGGGACTAGCGGGACCATACGAGCAGTACTTC CASRLGLAGPYEQYF . 15 TRBJ2-7 TRBD2 TRBV4-2
TGCGCCAGCAGTCCCGTTCGGACTAGCGGACAAGAGACCCAGTACTTC CASSPVRTSGQETQYF . 16 TRBJ2-5 TRBD2 TRBV10-1
TGTGCCAGCCGGACTAAGCGGGATCGGGCATTCGAGCAGTACTTC CASRTKRDRAFEQYF . 15 TRBJ2-7 TRBD2 TRBV6-6
TGTGCAAGTCGCTTAGATACCACCTATTTTAACACCGGGGAGCTGTTTTTT CASRLDTTYFNTGELFF . 17 TRBJ2-2 . TRBV12-2
TGTGCCAGCAAGCAATCGGGACAGGTGAACACTGAAGCTTTCTTT CASKQSGQVNTEAFF . 15 TRBJ1-1 TRBD1 TRBV6-4
TGTGCCAGCAGTTTATCTTGGGACAGAATAAACTATGGCTACACCTTC CASSLSWDRINYGYTF . 16 TRBJ1-2 TRBD1 TRBV27
TGCAGCGTGGGGGGACAGGTCTACACTGAAGCTTTCTTT CSVGGQVYTEAFF once 13 TRBJ1-1 TRBD1 TRBV29-1
TGCAGCGTTAGGTTAGTAGCGGTTCAAGAGACCCAGTACTTC CSVRLVAVQETQYF . 14 TRBJ2-5 . TRBV29-1
TGTGCCAGCAGTTCGGACAGGAATAACTATGGCTACACCTTC CASSSDRNNYGYTF . 14 TRBJ1-2 TRBD1 TRBV28
TGTGCCAGCAGCAAGGGGAGGGAGACCCAGTACTTC CASSKGRETQYF . 12 TRBJ2-5 . TRBV21-1
TGTGCCAGCAGCACAAACTCCTACAATGAGCAGTTCTTC CASSTNSYNEQFF . 13 TRBJ2-1 . TRBV27
TGTGCTAGCAGCCCCACTCTTGGGACAGAGAACACCGGGGAGCTGTTTTTT CASSPTLGTENTGELFF . 17 TRBJ2-2 TRBD1 TRBV7-7